This T cell receptor beta chain was captured in a study of OX40 agonist ivuxolimab in advanced cancers. Study at large: Patients in the trial were receiving intravenous ivuxolimab every 2 weeks, at doses of 0.01 to 10 mg/kg. Aged roughly 23 to 90 with a mean of 60 years, they were more than 80% male. Having had anti-PD-1, anti-PD-L1 or anti-CTLA-4 therapy before was allowed, and around 44% had some. Study-wide findings and caveats: The work left the antigen specificity of expanded peripheral T cells undetermined.

Note on this clone: What it binds is unknown.

Germline trimming cut 0 bases from V and 4 bases from J; bases unmatched to any gene: 13. Germline assignment: CDR1 SGHTS and CDR2 YDEGEE. The CDR3 is 19 residues long. Libraries were prepared by immunoSEQ multiplex PCR; TCRdb keeps only in-frame clonotypes and omits some of them. The table includes over 45,000 clones, 84% detected once. Sequencing used CD4+ or CD8+ T cells sorted from blood, obtained in a trial of the OX40 agonist ivuxolimab. The chain carries TRBV5-8 and TRBJ2-2; 9 nucleotides agree with TRBD2. The TCR was taken from an adult with an advanced solid tumor such as melanoma, head and neck, liver or kidney cancer. This CDR3 reads CASSLGPSYSGRITGELFF. The CDR3 DNA is TGTGCCAGCAGCTTGGGGCCCTCCTATAGCGGGAGAATCACCGGGGAGCTGTTTTTT.